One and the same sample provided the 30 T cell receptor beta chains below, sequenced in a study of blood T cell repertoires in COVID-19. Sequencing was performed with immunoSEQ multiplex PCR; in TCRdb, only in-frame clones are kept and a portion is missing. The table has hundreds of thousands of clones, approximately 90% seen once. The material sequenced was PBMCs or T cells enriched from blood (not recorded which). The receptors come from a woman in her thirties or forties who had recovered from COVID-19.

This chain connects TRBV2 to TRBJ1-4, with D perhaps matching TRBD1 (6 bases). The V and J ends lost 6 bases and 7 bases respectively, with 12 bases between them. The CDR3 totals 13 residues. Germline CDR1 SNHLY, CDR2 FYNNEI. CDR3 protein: CASRRQVFEKLFF. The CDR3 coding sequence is TGTGCCAGCAGAAGACAGGTATTTGAAAAACTGTTTTTT.

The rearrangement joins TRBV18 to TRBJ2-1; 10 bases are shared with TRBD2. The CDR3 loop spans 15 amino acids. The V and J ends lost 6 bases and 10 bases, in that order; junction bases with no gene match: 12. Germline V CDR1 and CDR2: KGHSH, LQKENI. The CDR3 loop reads CASSPSGGPLYEQFF. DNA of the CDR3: TGTGCCAGCTCCCCTAGCGGGGGCCCTCTGTACGAGCAGTTCTTC.

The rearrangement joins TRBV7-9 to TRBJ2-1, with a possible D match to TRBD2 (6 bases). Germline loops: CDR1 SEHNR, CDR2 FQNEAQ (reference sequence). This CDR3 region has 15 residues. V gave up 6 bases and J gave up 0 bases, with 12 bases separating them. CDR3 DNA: TGTGCCAGCAGGCCTAGCGAAAGCTCCTACAATGAGCAGTTCTTC. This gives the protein CASRPSESSYNEQFF.

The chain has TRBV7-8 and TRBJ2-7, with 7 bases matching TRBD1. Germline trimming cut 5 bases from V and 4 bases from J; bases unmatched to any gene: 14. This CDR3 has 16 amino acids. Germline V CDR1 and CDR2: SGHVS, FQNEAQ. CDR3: CASSLLLRQGHYEQYF. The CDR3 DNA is TGTGCCAGCAGCCTACTTTTAAGACAGGGACATTACGAGCAGTACTTC. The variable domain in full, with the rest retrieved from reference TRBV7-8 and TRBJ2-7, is GAGVSQSPRYKVAKRGQDVALRCDPISGHVSLFWYQQALGQGPEFLTYFQNEAQLDKSGLPSDRFFAERPEGSVSTLKIQRTQQEDSAVYLCASSLLLRQGHYEQYFGPGTRLTVT.

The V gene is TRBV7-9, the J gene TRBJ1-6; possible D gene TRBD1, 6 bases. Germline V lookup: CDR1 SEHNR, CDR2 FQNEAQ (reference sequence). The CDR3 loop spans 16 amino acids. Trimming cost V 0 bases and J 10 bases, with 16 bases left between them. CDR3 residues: CASSLALGAGESPLHF. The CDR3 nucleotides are TGTGCCAGCAGCTTAGCGCTCGGGGCAGGGGAATCACCCCTCCACTTT.

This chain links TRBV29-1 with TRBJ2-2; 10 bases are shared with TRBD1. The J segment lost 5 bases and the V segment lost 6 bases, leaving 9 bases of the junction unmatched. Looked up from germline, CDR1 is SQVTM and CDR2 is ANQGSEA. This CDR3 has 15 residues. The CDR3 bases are TGCAGCGTCGACACGACAGGGGGCGATACCGGGGAGCTGTTTTTT. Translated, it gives CSVDTTGGDTGELFF.

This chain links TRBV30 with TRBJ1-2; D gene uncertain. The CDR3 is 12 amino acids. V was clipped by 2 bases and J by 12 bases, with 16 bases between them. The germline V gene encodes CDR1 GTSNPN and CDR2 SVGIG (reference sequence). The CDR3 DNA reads TGTGCCTGGAGTCCCCTCCGGGGAGGTAACACCTTC. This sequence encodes CAWSPLRGGNTF. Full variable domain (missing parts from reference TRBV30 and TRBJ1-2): SQTIHQWPATLVQPVGSPLSLECTVEGTSNPNLYWYRQAAGRGLQLLFYSVGIGQISSEVPQNLSASRPQDRQFILSSKKLLLSDSGFYLCAWSPLRGGNTFGSGTRLTVV.

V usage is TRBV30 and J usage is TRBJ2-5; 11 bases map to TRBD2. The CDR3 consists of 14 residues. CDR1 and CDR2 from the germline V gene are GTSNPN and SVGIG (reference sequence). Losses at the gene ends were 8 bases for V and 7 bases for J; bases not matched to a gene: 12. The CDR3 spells CARETSGAPGTQYF. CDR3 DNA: TGTGCCCGGGAGACTAGCGGGGCTCCCGGGACCCAGTACTTC.

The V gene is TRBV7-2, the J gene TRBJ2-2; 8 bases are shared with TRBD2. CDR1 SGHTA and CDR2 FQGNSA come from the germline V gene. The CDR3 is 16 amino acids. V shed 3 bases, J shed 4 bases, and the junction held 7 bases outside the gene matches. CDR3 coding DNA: TGTGCCAGCAGCTTCGATAGCGGGGTGGGCACCGGGGAGCTGTTTTTT. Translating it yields CASSFDSGVGTGELFF. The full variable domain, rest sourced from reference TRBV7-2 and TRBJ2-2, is GAGVSQSPSNKVTEKGKDVELRCDPISGHTALYWYRQSLGQGLEFLIYFQGNSAPDKSGLPSDRFSAERTGGSVSTLTIQRTQQEDSAVYLCASSFDSGVGTGELFFGEGSRLTVL.

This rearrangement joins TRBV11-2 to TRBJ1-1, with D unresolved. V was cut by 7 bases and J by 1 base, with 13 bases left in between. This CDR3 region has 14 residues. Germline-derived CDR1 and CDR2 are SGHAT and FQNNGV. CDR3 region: CASTPSQGNTEAFF. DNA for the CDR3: TGTGCCAGCACCCCTAGCCAAGGGAACACTGAAGCTTTCTTT.

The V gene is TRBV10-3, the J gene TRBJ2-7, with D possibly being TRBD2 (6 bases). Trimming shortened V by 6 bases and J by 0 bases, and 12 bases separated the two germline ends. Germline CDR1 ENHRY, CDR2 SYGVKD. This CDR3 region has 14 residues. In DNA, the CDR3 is TGTGCCATCAGAGATGGGACTGACTCCTACGAGCAGTACTTC. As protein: CAIRDGTDSYEQYF.

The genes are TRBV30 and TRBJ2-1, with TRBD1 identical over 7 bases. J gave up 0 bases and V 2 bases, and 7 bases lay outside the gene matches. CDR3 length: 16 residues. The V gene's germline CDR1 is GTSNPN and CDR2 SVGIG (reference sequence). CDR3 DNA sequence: TGTGCCTGGAGTACAGACAGGGCGAGCTCCTACAATGAGCAGTTCTTC. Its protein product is CAWSTDRASSYNEQFF.

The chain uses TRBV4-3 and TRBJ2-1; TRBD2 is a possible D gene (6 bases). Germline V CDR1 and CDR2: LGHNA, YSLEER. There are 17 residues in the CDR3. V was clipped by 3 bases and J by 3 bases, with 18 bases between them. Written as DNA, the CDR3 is TGCGCCAGCAGCCAGGGGGGAGCGGGTCCGAACTACAATGAGCAGTTCTTC. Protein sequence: CASSQGGAGPNYNEQFF.

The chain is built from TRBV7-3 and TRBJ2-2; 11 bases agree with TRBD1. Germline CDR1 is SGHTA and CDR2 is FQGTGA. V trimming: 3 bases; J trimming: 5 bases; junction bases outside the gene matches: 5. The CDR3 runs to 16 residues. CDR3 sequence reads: CASSFSGTGGTGELFF. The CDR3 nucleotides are TGTGCCAGCAGCTTCTCCGGGACAGGGGGGACCGGGGAGCTGTTTTTT.

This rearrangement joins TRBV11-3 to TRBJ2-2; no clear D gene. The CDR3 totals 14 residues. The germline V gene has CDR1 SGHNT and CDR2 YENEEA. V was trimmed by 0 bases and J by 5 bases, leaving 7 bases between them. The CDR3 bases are TGTGCCAGCAGCTTAGACCCCGGGACCGGGGAGCTGTTTTTT. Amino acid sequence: CASSLDPGTGELFF.

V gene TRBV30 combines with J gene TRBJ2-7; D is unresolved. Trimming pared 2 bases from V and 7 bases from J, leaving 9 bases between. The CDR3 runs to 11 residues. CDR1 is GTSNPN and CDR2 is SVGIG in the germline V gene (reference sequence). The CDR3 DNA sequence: TGTGCCTGGAGTATTGGCCCAGAGCAGTACTTC. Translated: CAWSIGPEQYF.

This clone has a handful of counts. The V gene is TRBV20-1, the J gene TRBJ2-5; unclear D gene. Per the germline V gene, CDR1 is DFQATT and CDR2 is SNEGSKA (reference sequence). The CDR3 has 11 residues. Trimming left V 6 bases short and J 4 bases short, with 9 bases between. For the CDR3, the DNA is TGCAGTGCCTTCCCGGGAGAGACCCAGTACTTC. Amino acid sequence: CSAFPGETQYF.

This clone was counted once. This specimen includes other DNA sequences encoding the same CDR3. The CDR3 DNA reads TGTGCCAGCAGTCCGAGACAGGGACCCTACGAGCAGTACTTC. Translated, it gives CASSPRQGPYEQYF. The genes are TRBV27 and TRBJ2-7; 7 bases agree with TRBD1. The germline V gene encodes CDR1 MNHEY and CDR2 SMNVEV (reference sequence). After removal of 5 bases from V and 2 bases from J, the junction contained 6 bases not matched to a gene. The CDR3 runs to 14 residues.

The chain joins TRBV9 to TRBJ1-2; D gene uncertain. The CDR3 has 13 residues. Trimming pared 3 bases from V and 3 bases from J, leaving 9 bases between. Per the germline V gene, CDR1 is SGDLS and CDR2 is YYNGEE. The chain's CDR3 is CASSALGDYGYTF. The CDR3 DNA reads TGTGCCAGCAGCGCCCTAGGCGACTATGGCTACACCTTC.

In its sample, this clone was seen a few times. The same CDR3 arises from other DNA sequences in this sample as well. CDR3 sequence reads: CASSLGGQGYYGYTF. The CDR3 nucleotides read TGTGCCAGCAGCTTAGGGGGACAGGGGTATTATGGCTACACCTTC. V is TRBV7-2 and J is TRBJ1-2; 10 bases fit TRBD1. The germline V gene encodes CDR1 SGHTA and CDR2 FQGNSA. The V and J ends lost 1 base and 5 bases, in that order; junction bases with no gene match: 4. CDR3 length: 15 residues.

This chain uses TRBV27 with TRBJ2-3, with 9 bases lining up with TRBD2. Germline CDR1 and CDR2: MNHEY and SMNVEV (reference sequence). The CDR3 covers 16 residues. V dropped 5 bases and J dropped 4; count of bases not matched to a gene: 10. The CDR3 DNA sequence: TGTGCCAGCAGTCCATGGGTTGCGGGAGGGCCAGATACGCAGTATTTT. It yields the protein CASSPWVAGGPDTQYF.

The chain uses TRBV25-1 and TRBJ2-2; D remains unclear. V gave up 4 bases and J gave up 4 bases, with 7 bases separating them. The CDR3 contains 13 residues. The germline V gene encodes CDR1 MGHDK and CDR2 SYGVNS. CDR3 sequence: CASSGDITGELFF. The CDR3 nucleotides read TGTGCCAGCAGTGGTGACATCACCGGGGAGCTGTTTTTT.

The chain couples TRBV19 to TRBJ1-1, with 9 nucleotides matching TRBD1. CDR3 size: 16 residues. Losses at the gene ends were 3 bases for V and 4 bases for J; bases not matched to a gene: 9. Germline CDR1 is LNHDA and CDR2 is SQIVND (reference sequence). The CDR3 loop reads CASSMLRGQGSTEAFF. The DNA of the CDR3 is TGTGCCAGTAGTATGCTTCGGGGACAGGGTTCCACTGAAGCTTTCTTT.

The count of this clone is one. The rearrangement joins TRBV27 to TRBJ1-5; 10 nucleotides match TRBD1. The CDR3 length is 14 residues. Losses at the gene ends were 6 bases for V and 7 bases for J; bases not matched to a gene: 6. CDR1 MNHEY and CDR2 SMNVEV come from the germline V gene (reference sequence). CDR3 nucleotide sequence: TGTGCCAGCAGCTTAGACAGGGGGCGACAGCCCCAGCATTTT. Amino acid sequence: CASSLDRGRQPQHF.

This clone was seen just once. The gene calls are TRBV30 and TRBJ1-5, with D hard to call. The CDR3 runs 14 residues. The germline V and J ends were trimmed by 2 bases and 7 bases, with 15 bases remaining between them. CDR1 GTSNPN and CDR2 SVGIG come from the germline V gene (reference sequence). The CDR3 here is CAWSLLTTSQPQHF. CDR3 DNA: TGTGCCTGGAGTCTACTGACAACTTCCCAGCCCCAGCATTTT.

CDR3 nucleotide sequence: TGTGCCACCAGGGCAGGGGCAGGCGGGGAGCTGTTTTTT. Protein sequence: CATRAGAGGELFF. The chain carries TRBV24-1 and TRBJ2-2, with D perhaps TRBD1 (6 bases). From germline, CDR1 is KGHDR and CDR2 SFDVKD. The ends were cut back, 7 bases at V and 7 bases at J, with 12 bases in the middle. The CDR3 contains 13 residues.

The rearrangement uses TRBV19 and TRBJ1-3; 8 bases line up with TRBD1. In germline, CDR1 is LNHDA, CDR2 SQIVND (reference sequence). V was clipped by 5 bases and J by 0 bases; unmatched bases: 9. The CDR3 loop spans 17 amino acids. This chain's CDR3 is CASSLSRDRLSGNTIYF. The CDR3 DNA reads TGTGCCAGTAGTTTATCCCGGGACAGGCTCTCTGGAAACACCATATATTTT.

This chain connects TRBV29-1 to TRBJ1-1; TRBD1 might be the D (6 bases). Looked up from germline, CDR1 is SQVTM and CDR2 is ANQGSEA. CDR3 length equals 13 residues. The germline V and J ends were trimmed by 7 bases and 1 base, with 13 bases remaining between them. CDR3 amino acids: CSGLGGGNTEAFF. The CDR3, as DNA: TGCAGCGGCCTAGGGGGTGGGAACACTGAAGCTTTCTTT.

CDR3 nucleotides: TGTGCCTGGAGTCTGGGACTAGCGGGGAGTTTGTACCAAGAGACCCAGTACTTC. This sequence encodes CAWSLGLAGSLYQETQYF. The rearrangement joins TRBV30 to TRBJ2-5; TRBD2 matches 13 bases. The germline gives CDR1 GTSNPN, CDR2 SVGIG (reference sequence). The CDR3 runs 18 residues. V lost 2 bases and J lost 0; bases outside the gene matches: 9.

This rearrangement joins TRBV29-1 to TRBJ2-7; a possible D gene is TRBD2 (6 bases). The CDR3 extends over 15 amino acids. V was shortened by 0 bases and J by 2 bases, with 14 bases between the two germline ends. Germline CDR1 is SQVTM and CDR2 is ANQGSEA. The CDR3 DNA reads TGCAGCGTTGAAGATAGCGGAGCAGAGCCCTACGAGCAGTACTTC. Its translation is CSVEDSGAEPYEQYF.